A single sample gave rise to the 18 T cell receptor beta chains below, sequenced in a study of blood T cells in healthy people across ages. PCR was performed a second time for about 7 to 11 cycles using a sample-barcoded 5' primer and a J-beta primer mix. TCRdb re-called the 5' RACE reads through MiXCR, storing one row per CDR3 protein. The repertoire consists of over 600,000 distinct CDR3 sequences, with 40% to 45% occurring once and the leading ten covering about 30%. The sequenced sample was blood. These receptor sequences come from a man older than 75 in good health.

The table lists this clonotype with many counts. The chain couples TRBV7-9 to TRBJ2-7; TRBD1 agrees at 10 bases. Trimming cost V 5 bases and J 1 base; bases outside gene matches: 5. From germline, CDR1 is SEHNR and CDR2 FQNEAQ (reference sequence). CDR3 size: 15 residues. The CDR3 loop reads CASSPRDRGSYEQYF. CDR3 nucleotides: TGTGCCAGCAGCCCCCGGGACAGGGGATCCTACGAGCAGTACTTC.

V and J are TRBV15 and TRBJ2-3; D unclear. Germline CDR1 is LNHNV and CDR2 is YYDKDF (reference sequence). This CDR3 has 15 amino acids. Between the trimmed V and J ends, which lost 0 bases and 2 bases, there was a span of 9 bases. The CDR3 spells CATSRENIITDTQYF. Here the CDR3 DNA reads TGTGCCACCAGCAGAGAAAATATTATCACAGATACGCAGTATTTT.

This clonotype showed up just once. The rearrangement joins TRBV5-1 to TRBJ2-5; D might be TRBD1 (6 bases). V gave up 4 bases and J gave up 1 base, with 20 bases separating them. This CDR3 is built from 17 residues. Germline CDR1 reads SGHRS; CDR2 reads YFSETQ. The CDR3 coding sequence is TGCGCCAGCAGCCCTGGGGGCTGGGTTGGGGTCCAAGAGACCCAGTACTTC. Amino acids: CASSPGGWVGVQETQYF.

The rearrangement links TRBV10-2 to TRBJ2-6; the D is unclear. V shed 3 bases and J shed 2 bases, with 8 bases lying between them. The CDR3 has 15 amino acids. Germline CDR1 WSHSY, CDR2 SAAADI. The CDR3 is CASSEVVTGANVLTF. For the CDR3, the DNA is TGCGCCAGCAGTGAAGTGGTAACTGGGGCCAACGTCCTGACTTTC.

The chain uses TRBV7-9 and TRBJ1-1; a possible D gene is TRBD1 (6 bases). This CDR3 is 15 amino acids long. The germline V gene has CDR1 SEHNR and CDR2 FQNEAQ (reference sequence). Trimming stripped 2 bases from V and 4 bases from J, with 14 bases between. The CDR3 sequence is CASSLQTGGTTEAFF. Written as DNA, the CDR3 is TGTGCCAGCAGCTTACAGACAGGAGGGACCACTGAAGCTTTCTTT.

Notes on this clonotype: This may come from a read error, since a much larger clone is one base off. The CDR3 is CASSHNRQNNEQFF. The DNA for the CDR3 is TGTGCCAGCAGTCACAACCGACAGAACAATGAGCAGTTCTTC. The V and J genes are TRBV6-6 and TRBJ2-1; TRBD1 might be the D (5 bases). CDR3 length: 14 amino acids. V gave up 5 bases and J gave up 5 bases, with 13 bases separating them. Per germline, CDR1 MNHNY and CDR2 SVGAGI (reference sequence).

Regarding this clonotype: Relative to the germline gene, one junction end is altered; a read error may explain this. The chain employs TRBV15 and TRBJ1-2; possibly TRBD1 for D (5 bases). This CDR3 region has 16 residues. The germline V gene has CDR1 LNHNV and CDR2 YYDKDF (reference sequence). CDR3 nucleotide sequence: TGTGTCACCAGCAGAGATCTCGAGGGGTTTCTCTACGGCTACACCTTC. Protein sequence: CVTSRDLEGFLYGYTF.

This clonotype has more than one count but fewer than ten. The V gene is TRBV29-1, the J gene TRBJ1-2, with D tentatively TRBD1 (5 bases). Germline V gene data show CDR1 as SQVTM and CDR2 as ANQGSEA. The CDR3 sequence is 14 residues long. Trimming took 3 bases from V and 0 from J, leaving 11 bases between them. The CDR3 is CSVERRGANYGYTF. CDR3 in DNA: TGCAGCGTTGAGAGGAGGGGTGCTAACTATGGCTACACCTTC.

The V gene is TRBV4-3, the J gene TRBJ2-1; D is unresolved. Germline CDR1 is LGHNA and CDR2 is YSLEER. V was shortened by 0 bases and J by 9 bases, with 12 bases between the two germline ends. The CDR3 contains 14 residues. This chain's CDR3 is CASSQDPSTAEQFF. The CDR3 bases are TGCGCCAGCAGCCAAGATCCGAGCACGGCTGAGCAGTTCTTC.

The chain has TRBV14 and TRBJ2-1; TRBD1 is a possible D gene (5 bases). V was pared by 1 base and J by 9 bases, with 13 bases between. The length of the CDR3 is 14 residues. CDR1 and CDR2 from the germline V gene are SGHDN and FVKESK. The CDR3 DNA reads as TGTGCCAGCAGCCAAGGTCCAGGGATCGGTGAGCAGTTCTTC. It encodes CASSQGPGIGEQFF.

The chain links TRBV6-5 to TRBJ2-5, with TRBD2 matching over 10 bases. This CDR3 region has 13 residues. Trimming at V came to 9 bases and at J to 3 bases, leaving 4 bases not matched to a gene. CDR1 MNHEY and CDR2 SVGAGI come from the germline V gene. CDR3 DNA sequence: TGTGCCAGTAAGAGCGGGGGGGAAGAGACCCAGTACTTC. Translated, it gives CASKSGGEETQYF.

The chain combines TRBV20-1 with TRBJ2-7; D possibly matches TRBD1 or TRBD2 (6 bases each). Trimming pared 0 bases from V and 10 bases from J, leaving 28 bases between. Germline V gene data show CDR1 as DFQATT and CDR2 as SNEGSKA (reference sequence). This CDR3 region has 17 residues. The CDR3 DNA follows: TGCAGTGCTAGAGATATAGGTGGGAGGATGGGACAAGAGTCCCAGTACTTC. This codes for CSARDIGGRMGQESQYF.

This clonotype was seen repeatedly, ten times or more. This sequence joins TRBV29-1 and TRBJ2-1, with 8 nucleotides matching TRBD2. The CDR3 has 16 residues. Germline V gene lookup returns CDR1 SQVTM and CDR2 ANQGSEA. The ends lost 3 bases at V and 9 bases at J; junction bases unmatched: 16. The CDR3 bases are TGCAGCGTTGACGGAACTCACCCGGGACTAGATGGTGAGCAGTTCTTC. Protein sequence: CSVDGTHPGLDGEQFF.

This clonotype was counted between two and nine times. The chain uses TRBV4-3 and TRBJ2-3; 10 nucleotides align to TRBD2. The V segment lost 2 bases and the J segment 7 bases; nucleotides outside the gene matches: 9. Germline V gene sequence: CDR1 LGHNA, CDR2 YSLEER. The CDR3 runs to 16 residues. The CDR3 here is CASSQLSGGVFHTQYF. As DNA, the CDR3 is TGCGCCAGCAGCCAACTAAGCGGGGGGGTCTTCCATACGCAGTATTTT.

On this clonotype itself: A read error may explain this, as a much larger clone is one base away. CDR3 in DNA: TGTGCCAGCAGTTTAGGGTTGGGGGGGGGAGGTGAAGCTTTCTTT. This codes for CASSLGLGGGGEAFF. The chain couples TRBV27 to TRBJ1-1; a possible D gene is TRBD1 (5 bases). Germline CDR1 and CDR2: MNHEY and SMNVEV (reference sequence). The CDR3 sequence is 15 residues long. With 2 bases removed from V and 7 bases from J, the gap between germline ends came to 17 bases.

This rearrangement joins TRBV5-1 to TRBJ2-2, with 8 positions matching TRBD1. Germline V gene data show CDR1 as SGHRS and CDR2 as YFSETQ. The CDR3 spans 16 residues. V dropped 1 base and J dropped 3; count of bases not matched to a gene: 5. The CDR3 loop is CASSLSSGGDTGELFF. The CDR3 DNA reads TGCGCCAGCAGCTTGAGCTCAGGGGGCGACACCGGGGAGCTGTTTTTT.

This clonotype came up a few times. The V call is TRBV20-1, the J call TRBJ1-2, with D unclear. The ends were cut back, 5 bases at V and 5 bases at J, with 15 bases in the middle. The CDR3 is 13 residues long. The germline gives CDR1 DFQATT, CDR2 SNEGSKA (reference sequence). CDR3 coding DNA: TGCAGTGCTCATCGGGAAGGCCAGTATGGCTACACCTTC. Translated: CSAHREGQYGYTF.

This clonotype occurred many times. The chain employs TRBV4-1 and TRBJ2-7, with 9 bases aligning to TRBD2. The CDR3 is 17 residues long. J was trimmed by 2 bases and V by 0 bases; bases with no gene match: 8. Looked up from germline, CDR1 is MGHRA and CDR2 is YSYEKL. The CDR3 DNA sequence: TGCGCCAGCAGCCAAGATACAAGCGGGAGGCCCGCCTACGAGCAGTACTTC. It encodes CASSQDTSGRPAYEQYF.